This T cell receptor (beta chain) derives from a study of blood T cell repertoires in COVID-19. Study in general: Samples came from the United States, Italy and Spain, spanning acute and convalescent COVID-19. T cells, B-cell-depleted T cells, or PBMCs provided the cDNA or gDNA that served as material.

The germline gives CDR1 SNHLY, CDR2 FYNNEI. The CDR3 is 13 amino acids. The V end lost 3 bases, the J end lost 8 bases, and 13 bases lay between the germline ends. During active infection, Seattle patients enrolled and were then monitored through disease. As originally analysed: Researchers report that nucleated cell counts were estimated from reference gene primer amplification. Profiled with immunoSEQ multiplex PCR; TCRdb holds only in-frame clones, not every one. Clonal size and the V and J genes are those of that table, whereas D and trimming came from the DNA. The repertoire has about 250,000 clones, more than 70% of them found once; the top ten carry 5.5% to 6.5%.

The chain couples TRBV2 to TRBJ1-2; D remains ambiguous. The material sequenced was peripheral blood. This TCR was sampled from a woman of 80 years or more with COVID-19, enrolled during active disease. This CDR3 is CASSDNLYSGYTF. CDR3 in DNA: TGTGCCAGCAGTGACAACCTTTACTCGGGCTACACCTTC.